These 22 T cell receptor beta chains were all obtained from the same sample, sequenced in a study of blood T cell repertoires in COVID-19 (dated by TCRdb to the early 2020s). Libraries came from the immunoSEQ multiplex PCR assay. The table was pulled from immuneACCESS by TCRdb, which kept in-frame rearrangements only. Such tables lose some clones; where checked, under half of the loss comes from unresolved V genes, and the rest has no known cause. In all, the sample holds 100,000 or so clones, and around 84% of those were seen once. The ten largest account for 13% of the sample. The specimen was peripheral blood. Receptors originate from a woman aged 55-69 years in a cohort sampled during active or convalescent COVID-19.

This chain's CDR3 is CASSHRGGEQYF. The CDR3 DNA reads as TGTGCCAGCAGCCACAGGGGGGGCGAGCAGTACTTC. The chain employs TRBV6-5 and TRBJ2-7, with D possibly being TRBD1 (8 bases). V gave up 6 bases and J gave up 6 bases, with 12 bases separating them. The CDR3 spans 12 residues. CDR1 and CDR2 from the germline V gene are MNHEY and SVGAGI.

The table lists this clone with a count of one. The V and J genes are TRBV7-2 and TRBJ2-5; the match to TRBD2 covers 9 bases. The CDR3 covers 17 residues. Germline CDR1 is SGHTA and CDR2 is FQGNSA. The J segment lost 3 bases and the V segment lost 1 base, leaving 9 bases of the junction unmatched. The CDR3 here is CASSLVFQRGDKETQYF. CDR3 nucleotide sequence: TGTGCCAGCAGCTTAGTTTTCCAGCGGGGGGACAAAGAGACCCAGTACTTC.

This rearrangement joins TRBV5-1 to TRBJ1-1, with 8 bases aligning to TRBD1. The germline V gene has CDR1 SGHRS and CDR2 YFSETQ. V shed 1 base, J shed 5 bases, and the junction held 10 bases outside the gene matches. The CDR3 has 16 residues. The CDR3 is CASSLQGQGLGTEAFF. Here the CDR3 DNA reads TGCGCCAGCAGCTTGCAAGGACAGGGCCTCGGTACTGAAGCTTTCTTT.

V usage is TRBV7-9 and J usage is TRBJ2-3, with D maybe TRBD1 (6 bases). There are 13 residues in the CDR3. V lost 7 bases to trimming and J lost 2 bases, with 10 bases between them. CDR1 SEHNR and CDR2 FQNEAQ come from the germline V gene (reference sequence). CDR3 sequence reads: CASNRDTTDTQYF. The CDR3 DNA sequence: TGTGCCAGCAACCGGGACACCACAGATACGCAGTATTTT.

This CDR3 reads CASTRTGTPINQPQHF. DNA for the CDR3: TGTGCCAGTACCCGGACAGGGACGCCTATCAATCAGCCCCAGCATTTT. V gene TRBV19 combines with J gene TRBJ1-5; TRBD1 matches at 8 bases. The germline V gene has CDR1 LNHDA and CDR2 SQIVND (reference sequence). The CDR3 consists of 16 residues. Losses at the gene ends were 7 bases for V and 3 bases for J; bases not matched to a gene: 11.

The chain couples TRBV7-6 to TRBJ1-2, with 11 nucleotides matching TRBD1. This CDR3 region has 15 residues. V shed 3 bases and J 2 bases; nucleotides not matched to a gene: 2. From germline, CDR1 is SGHVS and CDR2 FNYEAQ. The CDR3 reads CASSFRDRGNYGYTF. Here the CDR3 DNA reads TGTGCCAGCAGCTTTAGGGACAGGGGGAACTATGGCTACACCTTC.

The chain uses TRBV7-2 and TRBJ1-5; TRBD1 might be the D (6 bases). Trimming cost V 4 bases and J 1 base, with 11 bases left between them. Germline CDR1 and CDR2: SGHTA and FQGNSA. The CDR3 has 15 amino acids. For the CDR3, the DNA is TGTGCCAGCAGCTCAACAGGGACAAGCAATCAGCCCCAGCATTTT. It translates to CASSSTGTSNQPQHF.

The CDR3 protein is CASSVQARVADTQYF. The CDR3 DNA reads as TGTGCCAGCAGCGTGCAGGCCAGGGTGGCAGATACGCAGTATTTT. The rearrangement uses TRBV9 and TRBJ2-3; D possibly corresponds to TRBD1 (5 bases). Germline V gene data show CDR1 as SGDLS and CDR2 as YYNGEE. Deletions cut 2 bases from V and 4 bases from J, with 14 bases between. There are 15 residues in the CDR3.

J is TRBJ1-5 and V is TRBV28, with 9 bases lining up with TRBD1. CDR1 is MDHEN, CDR2 SYDVKM, per germline. V trimming: 6 bases; J trimming: 0 bases; junction bases outside the gene matches: 9. The CDR3 totals 17 residues. CDR3 amino acids: CASSPPDRGYSNQPQHF. CDR3 in DNA: TGTGCCAGCAGCCCTCCGGACAGGGGATATAGCAATCAGCCCCAGCATTTT.

The chain combines TRBV5-1 with TRBJ1-4, with a weak D call TRBD1 (6 bases). The germline V gene encodes CDR1 SGHRS and CDR2 YFSETQ. V gave up 4 bases and J gave up 15 bases, with 22 bases separating them. This CDR3 contains 14 residues. The CDR3 protein is CASSPRGGLPNMFF. CDR3 nucleotides: TGCGCCAGCAGCCCCCGGGGGGGGCTTCCCAATATGTTTTTT. The full variable domain, with the rest looked up from reference TRBV5-1 and TRBJ1-4, is KAGVTQTPRYLIKTRGQQVTLSCSPISGHRSVSWYQQTPGQGLQFLFEYFSETQRNKGNFPGRFSGRQFSNSRSEMNVSTLELGDSALYLCASSPRGGLPNMFFGSGTQLSVL.

The chain has TRBV6-5 and TRBJ1-1; TRBD1 is a possible D gene (5 bases). Germline V gene sequence: CDR1 MNHEY, CDR2 SVGAGI. Trimming pared 10 bases from V and 2 bases from J, leaving 14 bases between. The CDR3 length is 13 residues. As DNA, the CDR3 is TGTGCCATCAGGCTGGGGGGAAACACTGAAGCTTTCTTT. Translation gives CAIRLGGNTEAFF.

This rearrangement joins TRBV4-2 to TRBJ2-3, with TRBD2 matching 10 bases. The CDR3 consists of 15 residues. From germline, CDR1 is LGHNA and CDR2 YNFKEQ. With 3 bases clipped from V and 7 bases from J, the junction kept 7 bases outside the gene matches. The CDR3 coding sequence is TGTGCCAGCAGCCAGTCGGGGACTAGCGAGTATACGCAGTATTTT. Residues: CASSQSGTSEYTQYF.

The chain is built from TRBV10-3 and TRBJ1-5; possible D gene TRBD1, 5 bases. The germline V and J ends were trimmed by 6 bases and 3 bases, with 12 bases remaining between them. The CDR3 contains 14 residues. The V gene's germline CDR1 is ENHRY and CDR2 SYGVKD. The CDR3 spells CAISVDSINQPQHF. DNA of the CDR3: TGTGCCATCAGCGTCGACAGTATCAATCAGCCCCAGCATTTT.

This chain joins TRBV5-1 and TRBJ2-5; TRBD1 agrees at 8 bases. The CDR3 is made up of 15 amino acids. Germline V gives CDR1 SGHRS, CDR2 YFSETQ. After removal of 0 bases from V and 5 bases from J, the junction contained 6 bases not matched to a gene. The chain's CDR3 is CASSLAQGAGETQYF. The DNA of the CDR3 is TGCGCCAGCAGCTTGGCGCAGGGGGCCGGGGAGACCCAGTACTTC.

The chain carries TRBV24-1 and TRBJ2-3; TRBD2 aligns across 9 bases. The CDR3 is 13 amino acids. The germline CDR1 and CDR2 sequences are KGHDR and SFDVKD. J lost 9 bases, V lost 3 bases, and 3 bases had no gene match. This CDR3 reads CATSDGLASTQYF. The CDR3 DNA is TGTGCCACCAGTGATGGACTAGCGTCGACGCAGTATTTT.

The chain joins TRBV15 to TRBJ2-1, with D perhaps TRBD2 (5 bases). Looked up from germline, CDR1 is LNHNV and CDR2 is YYDKDF (reference sequence). V was clipped by 3 bases and J by 2 bases, with 14 bases between them. The CDR3 loop spans 16 amino acids. The CDR3 here is CATSRDGRAAYNEQFF. The CDR3 DNA follows: TGTGCCACCAGCAGGGACGGGCGGGCTGCCTACAATGAGCAGTTCTTC.

The chain couples TRBV3-1 (or the pseudogene TRBV3-2) to TRBJ2-1; 9 positions match TRBD2. With 4 bases clipped from V and 7 bases from J, the junction kept 8 bases outside the gene matches. This CDR3 is 15 amino acids long. The germline V gene has CDR1 LGHDT and CDR2 YNNKEL (reference sequence). CDR3 amino acids: CASSPEARGGNEQFF. The CDR3 DNA reads as TGTGCCAGCAGCCCGGAAGCGCGGGGGGGGAATGAGCAGTTCTTC.

The chain couples TRBV4-2 to TRBJ1-2; D remains unclear. Per germline, CDR1 LGHNA and CDR2 YNFKEQ. The CDR3 runs 14 residues. V was pared by 2 bases and J by 5 bases, with 12 bases between. The CDR3 DNA reads as TGTGCCAGCAGCCAACCCGGACTCGAATATGGCTACACCTTC. Its translation: CASSQPGLEYGYTF.

With regard to this clone: Sequence at one end of the junction differs from germline and may be a read error. The CDR3 coding sequence is TGTGCTAGCAGCTTGTACAGACAGAATTCACCCCTCCACTTT. It encodes CASSLYRQNSPLHF. The chain combines TRBV7-8 with TRBJ1-6, with D perhaps TRBD1 (5 bases). The CDR3 extends over 14 amino acids. Germline lookup yields CDR1 SGHVS and CDR2 FQNEAQ.

This chain uses TRBV18 with TRBJ2-1, with 13 bases identical to TRBD2. The CDR3 consists of 17 residues. CDR1 and CDR2 from the germline V gene are KGHSH and LQKENI. With V trimmed by 3 bases and J by 4 bases, 6 bases remained unmatched. CDR3 sequence: CASSPRTSGRGYNEQFF. The CDR3 nucleotides read TGTGCCAGCTCACCCCGGACTAGCGGGAGAGGGTACAATGAGCAGTTCTTC.

This rearrangement joins TRBV6-5 to TRBJ2-1, with a possible D match to TRBD2 (5 bases). The CDR3 covers 14 residues. V was pared by 0 bases and J by 8 bases, with 11 bases between. The germline V gene has CDR1 MNHEY and CDR2 SVGAGI. CDR3 coding DNA: TGTGCCAGCAGTTACTCCCTACTAGAGGATGAGCAGTTCTTC. Translation gives CASSYSLLEDEQFF.

The V gene is TRBV2, the J gene TRBJ2-1, with D hard to call. This CDR3 region has 11 residues. CDR1 is SNHLY, CDR2 FYNNEI, per germline. The germline V and J ends were trimmed by 4 bases and 7 bases, with 5 bases remaining between them. The CDR3 reads CASSVGNEQFF. CDR3 bases: TGTGCCAGCAGTGTCGGGAATGAGCAGTTCTTC.